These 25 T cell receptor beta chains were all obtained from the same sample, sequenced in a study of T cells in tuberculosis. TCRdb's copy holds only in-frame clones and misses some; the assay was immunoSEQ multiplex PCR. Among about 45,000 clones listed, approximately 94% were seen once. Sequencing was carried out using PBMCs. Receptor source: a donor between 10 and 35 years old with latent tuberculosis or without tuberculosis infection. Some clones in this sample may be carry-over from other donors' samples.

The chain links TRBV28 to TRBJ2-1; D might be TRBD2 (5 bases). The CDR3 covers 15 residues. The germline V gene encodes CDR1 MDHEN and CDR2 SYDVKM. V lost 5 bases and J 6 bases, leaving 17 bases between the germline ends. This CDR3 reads CASSQLLVTGNEQFF. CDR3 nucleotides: TGTGCCAGCAGTCAGTTACTAGTTACTGGCAATGAGCAGTTCTTC.

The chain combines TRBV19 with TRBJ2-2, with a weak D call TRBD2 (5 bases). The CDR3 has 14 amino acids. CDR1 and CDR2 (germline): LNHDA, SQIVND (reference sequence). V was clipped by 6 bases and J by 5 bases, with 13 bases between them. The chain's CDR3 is CASRRGRETGELFF. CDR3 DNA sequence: TGTGCCAGTAGGCGAGGGAGAGAGACCGGGGAGCTGTTTTTT.

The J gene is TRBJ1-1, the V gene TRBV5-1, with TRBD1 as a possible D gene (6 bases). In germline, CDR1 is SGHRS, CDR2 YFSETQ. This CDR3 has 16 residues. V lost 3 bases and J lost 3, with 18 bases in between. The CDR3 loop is CASSSSQGNLDTEAFF. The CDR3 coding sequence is TGCGCCAGCAGCTCTTCACAGGGAAATTTGGACACTGAAGCTTTCTTT.

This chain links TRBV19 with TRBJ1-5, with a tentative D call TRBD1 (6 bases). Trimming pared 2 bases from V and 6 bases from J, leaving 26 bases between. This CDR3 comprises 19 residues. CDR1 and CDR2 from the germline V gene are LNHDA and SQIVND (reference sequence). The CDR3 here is CASSIWGGDTRHPFQPQHF. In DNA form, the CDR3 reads TGTGCCAGTAGTATATGGGGTGGGGACACGAGACACCCTTTTCAGCCCCAGCATTTT.

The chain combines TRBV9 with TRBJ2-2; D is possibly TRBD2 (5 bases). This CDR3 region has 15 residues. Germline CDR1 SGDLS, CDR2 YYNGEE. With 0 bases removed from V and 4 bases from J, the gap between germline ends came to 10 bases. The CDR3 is CASSVGGRSTGELFF. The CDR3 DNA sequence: TGTGCCAGCAGCGTAGGTGGGAGAAGCACCGGGGAGCTGTTTTTT.

CDR3 in amino acids: CASSMSSGPYEQYF. DNA for the CDR3: TGTGCCAGTAGTATGTCTAGCGGGCCCTACGAGCAGTACTTC. The rearrangement links TRBV19 to TRBJ2-7, with TRBD2 identical over 8 bases. Per germline, CDR1 LNHDA and CDR2 SQIVND (reference sequence). After removal of 3 bases from V and 2 bases from J, the junction contained 3 bases not matched to a gene. The CDR3 runs 14 residues. The full variable domain, its missing parts supplied by reference TRBV19 and TRBJ2-7, is DGGITQSPKYLFRKEGQNVTLSCEQNLNHDAMYWYRQDPGQGLRLIYYSQIVNDFQKGDIAEGYSVSREKKESFPLTVTSAQKNPTAFYLCASSMSSGPYEQYFGPGTRLTVT.

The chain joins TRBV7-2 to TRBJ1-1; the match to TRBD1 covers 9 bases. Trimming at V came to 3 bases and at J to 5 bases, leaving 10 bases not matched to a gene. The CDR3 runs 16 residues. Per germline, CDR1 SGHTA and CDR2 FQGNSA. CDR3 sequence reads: CASSLRAGTGRTEAFF. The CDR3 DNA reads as TGTGCCAGCAGCTTGCGTGCCGGGACAGGGAGAACTGAAGCTTTCTTT.

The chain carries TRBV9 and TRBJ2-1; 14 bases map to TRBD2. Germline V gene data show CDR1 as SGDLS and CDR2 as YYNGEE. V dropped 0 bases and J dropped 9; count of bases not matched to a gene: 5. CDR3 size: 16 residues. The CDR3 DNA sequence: TGTGCCAGCAGCGTAGGACTAGCGGGAGGGCCTGCTGAGCAGTTCTTC. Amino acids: CASSVGLAGGPAEQFF. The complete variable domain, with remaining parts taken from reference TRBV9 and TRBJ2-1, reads DSGVTQTPKHLITATGQRVTLRCSPRSGDLSVYWYQQSLDQGLQFLIQYYNGEERAKGNILERFSAQQFPDLHSELNLSSLELGDSALYFCASSVGLAGGPAEQFFGPGTRLTVL.

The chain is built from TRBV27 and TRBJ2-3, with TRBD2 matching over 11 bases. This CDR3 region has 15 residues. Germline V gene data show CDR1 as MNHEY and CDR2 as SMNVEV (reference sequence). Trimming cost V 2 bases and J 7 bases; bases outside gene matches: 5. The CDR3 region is CASSLVGTSGNTQYF. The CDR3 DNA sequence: TGTGCCAGCAGTTTAGTGGGGACTAGCGGAAATACGCAGTATTTT.

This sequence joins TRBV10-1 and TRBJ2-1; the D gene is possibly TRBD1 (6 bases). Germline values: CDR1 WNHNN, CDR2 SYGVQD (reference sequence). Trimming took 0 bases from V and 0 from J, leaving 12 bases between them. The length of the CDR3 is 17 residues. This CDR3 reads CASSESIMGASYNEQFF. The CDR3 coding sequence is TGCGCCAGCAGTGAGTCGATAATGGGGGCCTCCTACAATGAGCAGTTCTTC.

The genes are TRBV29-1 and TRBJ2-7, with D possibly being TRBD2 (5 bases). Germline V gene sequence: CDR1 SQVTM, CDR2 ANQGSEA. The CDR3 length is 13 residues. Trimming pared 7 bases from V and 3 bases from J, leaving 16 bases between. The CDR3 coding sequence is TGCAGCGCTCAGTACCGGGATCACTACGAGCAGTACTTC. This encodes CSAQYRDHYEQYF.

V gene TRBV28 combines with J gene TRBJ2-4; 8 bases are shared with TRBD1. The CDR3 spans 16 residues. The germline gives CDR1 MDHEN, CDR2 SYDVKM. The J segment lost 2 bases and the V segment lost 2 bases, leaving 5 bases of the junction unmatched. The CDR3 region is CASSLRWTGTKNIQYF. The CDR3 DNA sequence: TGTGCCAGCAGTTTACGGTGGACAGGGACCAAAAACATTCAGTACTTC.

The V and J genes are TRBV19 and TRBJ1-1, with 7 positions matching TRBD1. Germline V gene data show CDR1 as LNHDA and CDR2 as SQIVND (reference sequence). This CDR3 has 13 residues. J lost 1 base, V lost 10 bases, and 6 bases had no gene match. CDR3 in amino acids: CATRDRPNTEAFF. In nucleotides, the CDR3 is TGTGCCACTCGGGACAGACCGAACACTGAAGCTTTCTTT.

CDR3 bases: TGTGCCAGCTCACCACCAGGCCTAGCGGGAGGAGAGCTGTTTTTT. Protein product: CASSPPGLAGGELFF. The V and J genes are TRBV18 and TRBJ2-2; TRBD2 matches at 11 bases. Germline loops: CDR1 KGHSH, CDR2 LQKENI. The V segment lost 0 bases and the J segment 11 bases; nucleotides outside the gene matches: 5. This CDR3 comprises 15 residues.

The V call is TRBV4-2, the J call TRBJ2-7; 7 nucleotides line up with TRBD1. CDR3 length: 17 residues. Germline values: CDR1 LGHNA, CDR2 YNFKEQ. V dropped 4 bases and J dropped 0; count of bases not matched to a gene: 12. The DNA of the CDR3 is TGTGCCAGCAGCCCTCAAGGGGGCGGAGCCTTCTCCTACGAGCAGTACTTC. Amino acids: CASSPQGGGAFSYEQYF.

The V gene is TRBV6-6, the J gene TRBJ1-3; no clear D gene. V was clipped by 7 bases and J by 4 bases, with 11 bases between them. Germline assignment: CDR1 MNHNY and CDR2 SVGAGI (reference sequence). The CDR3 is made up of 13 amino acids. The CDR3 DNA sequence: TGTGCCAGCAAAGCGGTGGGGGGAAACACCATATATTTT. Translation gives CASKAVGGNTIYF.

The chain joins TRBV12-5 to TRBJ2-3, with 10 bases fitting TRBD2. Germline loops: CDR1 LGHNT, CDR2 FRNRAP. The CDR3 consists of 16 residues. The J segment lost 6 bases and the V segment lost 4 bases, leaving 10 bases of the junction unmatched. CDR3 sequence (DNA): TGTGCTAGTGGTTCGCTAGCGGGAGCCCTCTTTGATACGCAGTATTTT. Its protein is CASGSLAGALFDTQYF.

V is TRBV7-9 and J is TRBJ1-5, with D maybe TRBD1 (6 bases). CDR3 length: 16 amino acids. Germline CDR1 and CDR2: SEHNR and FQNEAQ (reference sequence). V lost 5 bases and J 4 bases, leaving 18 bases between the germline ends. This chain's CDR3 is CASSPPGYRDNQPQHF. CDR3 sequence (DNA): TGTGCCAGCAGCCCTCCGGGCTACAGGGATAATCAGCCCCAGCATTTT.

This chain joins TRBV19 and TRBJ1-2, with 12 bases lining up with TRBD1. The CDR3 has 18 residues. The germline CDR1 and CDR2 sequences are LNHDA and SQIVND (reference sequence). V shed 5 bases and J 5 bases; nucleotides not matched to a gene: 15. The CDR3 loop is CASSFSGQGARLGYGYTF. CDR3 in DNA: TGTGCCAGTAGTTTCTCGGGACAGGGGGCTCGGCTTGGGTATGGCTACACCTTC.

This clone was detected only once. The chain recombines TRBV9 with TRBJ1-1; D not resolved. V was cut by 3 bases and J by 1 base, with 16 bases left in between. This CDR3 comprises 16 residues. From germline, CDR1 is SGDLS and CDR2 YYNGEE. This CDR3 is CASSARSGLPNTEAFF. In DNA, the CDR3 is TGTGCCAGCAGCGCCCGTTCGGGGTTACCGAACACTGAAGCTTTCTTT. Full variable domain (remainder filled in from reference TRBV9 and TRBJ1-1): DSGVTQTPKHLITATGQRVTLRCSPRSGDLSVYWYQQSLDQGLQFLIQYYNGEERAKGNILERFSAQQFPDLHSELNLSSLELGDSALYFCASSARSGLPNTEAFFGQGTRLTVV.

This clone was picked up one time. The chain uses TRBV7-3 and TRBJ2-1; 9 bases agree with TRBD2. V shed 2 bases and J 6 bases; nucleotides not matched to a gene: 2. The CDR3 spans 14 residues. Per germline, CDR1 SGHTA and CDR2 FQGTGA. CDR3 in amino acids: CASSLGAGGNEQFF. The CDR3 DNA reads TGTGCCAGCAGCTTAGGAGCGGGAGGCAATGAGCAGTTCTTC.

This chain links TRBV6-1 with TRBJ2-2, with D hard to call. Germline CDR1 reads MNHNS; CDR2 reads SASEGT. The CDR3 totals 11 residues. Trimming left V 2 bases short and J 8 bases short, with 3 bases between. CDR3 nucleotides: TGTGCCAGCAGTGAACTGGGGGAGCTGTTTTTT. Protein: CASSELGELFF.

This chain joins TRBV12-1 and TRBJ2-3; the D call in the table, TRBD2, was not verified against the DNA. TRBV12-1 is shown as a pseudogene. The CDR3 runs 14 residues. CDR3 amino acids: CASSAGRGPDTQYF. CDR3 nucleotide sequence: TGTGCCAGCAGCGCTGGGAGGGGCCCAGATACGCAGTATTTT.

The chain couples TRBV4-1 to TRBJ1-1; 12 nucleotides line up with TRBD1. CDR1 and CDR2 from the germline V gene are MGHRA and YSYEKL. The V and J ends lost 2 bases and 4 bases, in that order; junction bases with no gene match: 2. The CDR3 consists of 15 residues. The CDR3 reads CASSQRGQGATEAFF. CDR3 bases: TGCGCCAGCAGCCAAAGGGGACAGGGGGCCACTGAAGCTTTCTTT.

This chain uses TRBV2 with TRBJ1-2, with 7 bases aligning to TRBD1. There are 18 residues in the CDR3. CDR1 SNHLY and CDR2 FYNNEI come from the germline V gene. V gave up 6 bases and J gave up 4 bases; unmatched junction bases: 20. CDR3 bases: TGTGCCAGCAGCCTATCTACGCGGACAGGTCGAAACCCCTATGGCTACACCTTC. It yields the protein CASSLSTRTGRNPYGYTF.